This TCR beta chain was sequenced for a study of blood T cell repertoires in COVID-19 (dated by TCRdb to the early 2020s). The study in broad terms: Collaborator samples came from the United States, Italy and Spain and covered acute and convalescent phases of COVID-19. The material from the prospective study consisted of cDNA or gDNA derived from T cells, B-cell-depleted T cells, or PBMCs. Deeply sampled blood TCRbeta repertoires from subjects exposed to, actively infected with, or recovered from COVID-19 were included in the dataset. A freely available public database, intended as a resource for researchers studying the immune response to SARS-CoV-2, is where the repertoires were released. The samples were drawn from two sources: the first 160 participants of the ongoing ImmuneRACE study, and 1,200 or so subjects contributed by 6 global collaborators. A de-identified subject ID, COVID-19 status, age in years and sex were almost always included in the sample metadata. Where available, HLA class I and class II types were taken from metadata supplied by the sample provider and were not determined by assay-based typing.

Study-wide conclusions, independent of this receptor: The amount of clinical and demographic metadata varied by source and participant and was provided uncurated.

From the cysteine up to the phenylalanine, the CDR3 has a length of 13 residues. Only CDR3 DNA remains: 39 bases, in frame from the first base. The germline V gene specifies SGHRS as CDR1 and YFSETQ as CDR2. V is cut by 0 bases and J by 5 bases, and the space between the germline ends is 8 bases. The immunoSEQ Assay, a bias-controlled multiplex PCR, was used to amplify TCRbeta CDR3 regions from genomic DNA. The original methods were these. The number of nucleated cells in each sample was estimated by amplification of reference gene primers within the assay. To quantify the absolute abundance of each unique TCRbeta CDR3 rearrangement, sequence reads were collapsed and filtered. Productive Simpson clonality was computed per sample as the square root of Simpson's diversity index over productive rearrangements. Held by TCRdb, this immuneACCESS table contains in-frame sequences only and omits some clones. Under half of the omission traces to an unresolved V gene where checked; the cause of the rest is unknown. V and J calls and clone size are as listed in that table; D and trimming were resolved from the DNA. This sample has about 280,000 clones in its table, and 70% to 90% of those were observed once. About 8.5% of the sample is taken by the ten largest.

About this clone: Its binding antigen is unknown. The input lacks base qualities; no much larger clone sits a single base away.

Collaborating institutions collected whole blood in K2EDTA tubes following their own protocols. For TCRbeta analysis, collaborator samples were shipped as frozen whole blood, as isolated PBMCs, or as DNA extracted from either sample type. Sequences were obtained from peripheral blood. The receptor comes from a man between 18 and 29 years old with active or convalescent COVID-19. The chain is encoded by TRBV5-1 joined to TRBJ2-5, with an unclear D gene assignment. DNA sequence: TGCGCCAGCAGCTTGGCCAGGTGGGAGACCCAGTACTTC. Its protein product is CASSLARWETQYF.